This T cell receptor (beta chain) was observed in a study of shared clonotypes between healthy human individuals. General observations from the study: Sequencing depth was expected to affect clonotype sharing among donors. What naive subsets generally showed was a larger estimated richness than memory subsets showed. Rarefaction gave evidence that sorted-subset sequencing remained incomplete despite large depth.

Worth noting for this clone: Its antigen is currently unknown.

The authors loaded around 190 ng DNA, 27,000 or so T cell genomes, into sorted-subset replicate PCRs. Sequencing was performed with immunoSEQ multiplex PCR; in TCRdb, only in-frame clones are kept and a portion is missing. This sample has under 1,100,000 clones, with 70% to 80% found just once. The clonotype originates from a man younger than 35 in good health. Some clones in this sample may be carry-over from other donors' samples. The sample was memory CD4+ T cells from PBMCs. Stated subset: CD45RA-negative fraction.

The CDR3 DNA reads as TGTGCCAGCAGCCCCCGGGGGGGGACTAGCGGCACAGATACGCAGTATTTT. Translating gives CASSPRGGTSGTDTQYF. The V gene is TRBV7-8, the J gene TRBJ2-3; 10 nucleotides agree with TRBD2. The CDR3 runs 17 residues. The ends lost 5 bases at V and 1 base at J; junction bases unmatched: 9. CDR1 and CDR2 (germline): SGHVS, FQNEAQ.